The next 27 T cell receptor beta chains were all read from a single sample in a study of blood T cell repertoires in COVID-19. Some clones are missing from TCRdb's copy, which holds only in-frame ones; the method was immunoSEQ multiplex PCR. This sample has around 200,000 clones; 85% to 90% occur once, and the top ten carry 9.5% to 13%. The specimen was peripheral blood. The receptors come from a woman aged 55-75 years with COVID-19, enrolled during active disease.

The chain uses TRBV5-5 and TRBJ2-7; TRBD1 matches 11 bases. Per germline, CDR1 SGHKS and CDR2 YYEKEE (reference sequence). V dropped 4 bases and J dropped 4; count of bases not matched to a gene: 4. The CDR3 runs to 14 residues. The CDR3 DNA follows: TGTGCCAGCAGCACGGACAGGGGGCAGTACGAGCAGTACTTC. Translation gives CASSTDRGQYEQYF.

In DNA, the CDR3 is TGTGCCATCAGTGACCGCTCCGGGACAGGATCCGAGCAGTACTTC. It codes for CAISDRSGTGSEQYF. The chain employs TRBV10-3 and TRBJ2-7, with TRBD1 identical over 8 bases. With 3 bases clipped from V and 6 bases from J, the junction kept 10 bases outside the gene matches. Germline V gene data show CDR1 as ENHRY and CDR2 as SYGVKD. The length of the CDR3 is 15 residues.

V gene TRBV12-3 or TRBV12-4 combines with J gene TRBJ1-2; no reliable D call. The CDR3 totals 13 residues. V was shortened by 3 bases and J by 3 bases, with 8 bases between the two germline ends. CDR3 protein: CASSFTVDYGYTF. CDR3 in DNA: TGTGCCAGCAGTTTTACAGTGGACTATGGCTACACCTTC.

This chain uses TRBV18 with TRBJ2-1; no clear D gene. The V end was cut by 0 bases, the J end by 0 bases, with 9 bases between. This CDR3 has 16 residues. Germline V CDR1 and CDR2: KGHSH, LQKENI. The chain's CDR3 is CASSPPLLSSYNEQFF. CDR3 in DNA: TGTGCCAGCTCACCACCTTTGCTGAGCTCCTACAATGAGCAGTTCTTC.

The chain's CDR3 is CASSQDHSGSWSDTQYF. Here the CDR3 DNA reads TGCGCCAGCAGCCAGGACCATAGCGGGAGTTGGTCAGATACGCAGTATTTT. The chain has TRBV4-1 and TRBJ2-3; TRBD2 agrees at 9 bases. V dropped 3 bases and J dropped 4; count of bases not matched to a gene: 11. The CDR3 has 17 residues. CDR1 MGHRA and CDR2 YSYEKL come from the germline V gene.

The rearrangement uses TRBV4-3 and TRBJ2-7; D is undetermined. V was pared by 1 base and J by 5 bases, with 9 bases between. CDR1 and CDR2 from the germline V gene are LGHNA and YSLEER. The CDR3 length is 13 residues. CDR3 protein: CASSQGEFDEQYF. CDR3 nucleotide sequence: TGCGCCAGCAGCCAAGGCGAGTTTGACGAGCAGTACTTC.

This chain connects TRBV24-1 to TRBJ1-2, with D uncertain. In germline, CDR1 is KGHDR, CDR2 SFDVKD. This CDR3 comprises 14 residues. Trimming shortened V by 4 bases and J by 2 bases, and 10 bases separated the two germline ends. The CDR3 nucleotides are TGTGCCACCAGTGACACCAGCGGGAACTATGGCTACACCTTC. This codes for CATSDTSGNYGYTF.

The chain combines TRBV5-6 with TRBJ1-5; 8 nucleotides line up with TRBD1. The CDR3 has 16 residues. Trimming at V came to 4 bases and at J to 0 bases, leaving 6 bases not matched to a gene. CDR1 and CDR2 from the germline V gene are SGHDT and YYEEEE. Here the CDR3 reads CASSQETGDSNQPQHF. The CDR3 DNA reads as TGTGCCAGCAGCCAAGAGACAGGGGATAGCAATCAGCCCCAGCATTTT.

This rearrangement joins TRBV30 to TRBJ1-4; 8 bases are shared with TRBD1. The V and J ends lost 4 bases and 8 bases, in that order; junction bases with no gene match: 6. There are 13 residues in the CDR3. Germline CDR1 reads GTSNPN; CDR2 reads SVGIG (reference sequence). DNA of the CDR3: TGTGCCTGGAACGGACAGGGTAGGGAAAAACTGTTTTTT. Its translation: CAWNGQGREKLFF.

The chain has TRBV7-2 and TRBJ2-3; 13 bases match TRBD2. The CDR3 sequence is 15 residues long. V lost 3 bases and J lost 5; bases outside the gene matches: 2. Per the germline V gene, CDR1 is SGHTA and CDR2 is FQGNSA. The CDR3 protein is CASSFRTSGRDTQYF. CDR3 in DNA: TGTGCCAGCAGCTTCCGGACTAGCGGGAGAGATACGCAGTATTTT. Looking up the rest from reference TRBV7-2 and TRBJ2-3 gives the full variable domain: GAGVSQSPSNKVTEKGKDVELRCDPISGHTALYWYRQSLGQGLEFLIYFQGNSAPDKSGLPSDRFSAERTGGSVSTLTIQRTQQEDSAVYLCASSFRTSGRDTQYFGPGTRLTVL.

This clone was detected ten times or more. This sequence joins TRBV18 and TRBJ2-7; the D gene is possibly TRBD2 (6 bases). Per the germline V gene, CDR1 is KGHSH and CDR2 is LQKENI. The V gene lost 6 bases and the J gene lost 2 bases, with 11 bases spanning the gap. The CDR3 spans 13 residues. CDR3 sequence (DNA): TGTGCCAGCTCGGCTAGCGCGACCTACGAGCAGTACTTC. The encoded protein is CASSASATYEQYF. The variable domain in full, completed from reference TRBV18 and TRBJ2-7, reads NAGVMQNPRHLVRRRGQEARLRCSPMKGHSHVYWYRQLPEEGLKFMVYLQKENIIDESGMPKERFSAEFPKEGPSILRIQQVVRGDSAAYFCASSASATYEQYFGPGTRLTVT.

The V gene is TRBV6-5, the J gene TRBJ1-4; D not resolved. Deletions cut 2 bases from V and 7 bases from J, with 11 bases between. Germline V lookup: CDR1 MNHEY, CDR2 SVGAGI. This CDR3 comprises 14 residues. This chain's CDR3 is CASSYGGRSEKLFF. The CDR3 DNA reads TGTGCCAGCAGTTACGGAGGGAGGAGTGAAAAACTGTTTTTT.

The chain has TRBV21-1 and TRBJ1-1. TRBV21-1 counts as a pseudogene. This CDR3 has 15 residues. The CDR3 DNA sequence: TGTGCCAGCAGCAAACAGGAAGGCGGGTACACTGAAGCTTTCTTT. Translation: CASSKQEGGYTEAFF.

The gene calls are TRBV6-2 or TRBV6-3 and TRBJ2-1; 10 nucleotides match TRBD2. The CDR3 sequence is 15 residues long. V shed 2 bases and J 7 bases; nucleotides not matched to a gene: 5. Germline V gives CDR1 MNHEY, CDR2 SVGEGT. The CDR3 spells CASSYIPSGSNEQFF. The CDR3 region has the DNA TGTGCCAGCAGTTACATCCCTAGCGGGAGTAATGAGCAGTTCTTC.

The rearrangement joins TRBV7-9 to TRBJ1-4, with a tentative D call TRBD1 (6 bases). Trimming took off 8 bases at V and 8 bases at J, with 12 bases between the two ends. The CDR3 runs to 12 residues. Germline V lookup: CDR1 SEHNR, CDR2 FQNEAQ (reference sequence). The CDR3 nucleotides read TGTGCCAGCTTAAAGGGGGACGAAAAACTGTTTTTT. Residues: CASLKGDEKLFF.

The chain is built from TRBV5-4 and TRBJ2-5, with 12 bases aligning to TRBD2. V gave up 4 bases and J gave up 2 bases; unmatched junction bases: 3. This CDR3 is built from 15 residues. CDR1 SGHNT and CDR2 YYREEE come from the germline V gene (reference sequence). CDR3 in amino acids: CASSPGTSGQETQYF. The CDR3 DNA follows: TGTGCCAGCAGCCCCGGGACTAGCGGGCAAGAGACCCAGTACTTC.

The genes are TRBV7-3 and TRBJ2-1; 12 bases match TRBD2. With V trimmed by 3 bases and J by 7 bases, 4 bases remained unmatched. Germline CDR1 and CDR2: SGHTA and FQGTGA. The CDR3 spans 15 residues. The CDR3 region has the DNA TGTGCCAGCAGCTTGGGGACTAGCGGGTGGAATGAGCAGTTCTTC. As protein: CASSLGTSGWNEQFF.

The V and J genes are TRBV9 and TRBJ2-5; 8 bases align to TRBD1. Trimming took 4 bases from V and 1 from J; bases not matched to a gene: 6. The CDR3 is made up of 15 amino acids. CDR1 is SGDLS, CDR2 YYNGEE, per germline. DNA of the CDR3: TGTGCCAGCAGCCGCAGGGGGACAGGCCAAGAGACCCAGTACTTC. Its translation is CASSRRGTGQETQYF.

The V call is TRBV6-5, the J call TRBJ2-7, with TRBD2 matching over 7 bases. CDR1 is MNHEY and CDR2 is SVGAGI in the germline V gene. The CDR3 contains 11 residues. V lost 6 bases to trimming and J lost 5 bases; unmatched junction nucleotides: 1. Here the CDR3 reads CASRGLDEQYF. In DNA, the CDR3 is TGTGCCAGCAGAGGACTAGACGAGCAGTACTTC.

J is TRBJ2-7 and V is TRBV28; 8 positions match TRBD1. The CDR3 loop spans 14 amino acids. Losses at the gene ends were 8 bases for V and 8 bases for J; bases not matched to a gene: 14. Germline V gene data show CDR1 as MDHEN and CDR2 as SYDVKM. The DNA of the CDR3 is TGTGCCAGCGGCACCCGGGACAGGCTTTTACAGCAGTACTTC. This codes for CASGTRDRLLQQYF.

This chain joins TRBV5-1 and TRBJ1-6; 10 positions match TRBD1. Trimming took 6 bases from V and 9 from J; bases not matched to a gene: 18. The CDR3 contains 18 residues. Germline loops: CDR1 SGHRS, CDR2 YFSETQ. The CDR3 loop reads CASNDLPGQGNSGSPLHF. The CDR3, as DNA: TGCGCCAGCAACGACTTACCGGGACAGGGGAATTCAGGTTCACCCCTCCACTTT.

The chain employs TRBV7-6 and TRBJ1-1, with a possible D match to TRBD1 (5 bases). The V end was cut by 5 bases, the J end by 6 bases, with 10 bases between. From germline, CDR1 is SGHVS and CDR2 FNYEAQ. The CDR3 runs 12 residues. The CDR3 spells CASSRGGPEAFF. For the CDR3, the DNA is TGTGCCAGCAGCCGCGGGGGTCCTGAAGCTTTCTTT.

The chain is built from TRBV5-3 and TRBJ2-7; 8 bases line up with TRBD2. TRBV5-3 is an ORF; its function is uncertain. The CDR3 contains 14 residues. Trimming took 4 bases from V and 2 from J; bases not matched to a gene: 5. The CDR3: CARSSSGITYEQYF. In DNA, the CDR3 is TGTGCCAGAAGCAGTAGCGGGATTACCTACGAGCAGTACTTC.

The CDR3 sequence is CASSLGQFSYNEQFF. The CDR3 coding sequence is TGCGCCAGCAGCCTAGGACAGTTCTCCTACAATGAGCAGTTCTTC. The chain is built from TRBV4-1 and TRBJ2-1, with D possibly being TRBD1 (6 bases). V was trimmed by 4 bases and J by 0 bases, leaving 10 bases between them. In germline, CDR1 is MGHRA, CDR2 YSYEKL. The CDR3 is made up of 15 amino acids.

In this sample, this clone turned up once. This sequence joins TRBV29-1 and TRBJ2-7; 11 bases are shared with TRBD1. V trimming: 0 bases; J trimming: 4 bases; junction bases outside the gene matches: 5. The CDR3 length is 15 residues. Germline V gene sequence: CDR1 SQVTM, CDR2 ANQGSEA. The CDR3 spells CSVEDRGTGGYEQYF. DNA for the CDR3: TGCAGCGTTGAAGATAGAGGGACAGGGGGTTACGAGCAGTACTTC.

The J gene is TRBJ1-2, the V gene TRBV19, with D possibly TRBD1 on 5 matching bases. This CDR3 spans 13 amino acids. V shed 2 bases and J shed 2 bases, with 6 bases lying between them. Germline V gene data show CDR1 as LNHDA and CDR2 as SQIVND (reference sequence). CDR3 sequence (DNA): TGTGCCAGTAGTATACGGGGGAACTATGGCTACACCTTC. Translating it yields CASSIRGNYGYTF.

This chain links TRBV7-3 with TRBJ2-1; 10 bases are a match to TRBD2. J was trimmed by 7 bases and V by 6 bases; bases with no gene match: 9. This CDR3 has 15 residues. Per germline, CDR1 SGHTA and CDR2 FQGTGA. The CDR3 coding sequence is TGTGCCAGCAGTCATACTAGCGGGATGAAAAATGAGCAGTTCTTC. Protein: CASSHTSGMKNEQFF.